This T cell receptor (beta chain) was sequenced for a study of shared clonotypes between healthy human individuals. Naive CD45RA+ and memory CD45RA-negative subsets were split from CD4+ cells. The study's findings and limits: Among the subsets, naive ones generally showed larger estimated richness than memory ones. Relative to clonotypes present in all four donors, those not shared had lower generation probabilities.

The V and J ends lost 4 bases and 7 bases, in that order; junction bases with no gene match: 8. This CDR3 is 15 amino acids long. CDR1 is SGHNT and CDR2 is YYREEE in the germline V gene (reference sequence). About this clone itself: Its antigen is unknown.

Data came from immunoSEQ multiplex PCR; TCRdb stores just in-frame clones and leaves some out. The data hold about 1 million clones, with around 82% observed a single time. The V gene is TRBV5-4, the J gene TRBJ1-4; 9 bases are a match to TRBD1. The sample consisted of memory CD4+ T cells from PBMCs. Subset described: CD45RA-negative fraction. The receptor comes from a man younger than 35 in good health. Some clones in this sample may be carry-over from other donors' samples. In DNA, the CDR3 is TGTGCCAGCAGCCCCTCCGGGACAGGGAGTGAAAAACTGTTTTTT. Protein sequence: CASSPSGTGSEKLFF.